Described below is a single T cell receptor beta chain sequence and its context. This sample was taken from a study of blood T cell repertoires in COVID-19. Study in general: PBMCs, B-cell-depleted T cells, or T cells provided the cDNA or gDNA that made up the material.

Germline values: CDR1 KGHSH, CDR2 LQKENI. The CDR3 sequence is 12 residues long. Trimming cost V 6 bases and J 0 bases, with 6 bases left between them. Produced via immunoSEQ multiplex PCR; TCRdb's table is partial and in-frame only. This table has hundreds of thousands of clones, about 89% appearing once. The sequence was obtained from a man between 60 and 75 years old who had recovered from COVID-19. V gene TRBV18 combines with J gene TRBJ2-7; D perhaps matches TRBD1 (5 bases). The specimen sequenced was peripheral blood. In DNA, the CDR3 is TGTGCCAGCTCGACAGCCTCCTACGAGCAGTACTTC. The encoded protein is CASSTASYEQYF.